One T cell receptor (beta chain) is described in this entry. Antigen: not known. Terminally differentiated effector memory CD45RA+ cells were left out of the naive CD8 fraction, which was CD45RO-negative and positively selected for CCR7. The data were obtained in a study of shared clonotypes between healthy human individuals. Points from the study as a whole: The study found about 5% of naive CD4 clonotypes shared across several donors.

Profiled with immunoSEQ multiplex PCR; TCRdb holds only in-frame clones, not every one. Of under 1 million clones listed, 85% to 95% are singletons. CDR1 is SGDLS and CDR2 is YYNGEE in the germline V gene. Trimming took off 4 bases at V and 1 base at J, with 25 bases between the two ends. The CDR3 length is 19 residues. Sequencing was performed on naive CD8+ T cells sorted from blood. This chain connects TRBV9 to TRBJ2-3; a possible D gene is TRBD2 (6 bases). This sequence was found in a man aged 25-40 years in good health. The CDR3 region has the DNA TGTGCCAGCAGCCCGACGGTCGAATTAGCGGCCCCGGGCACAGATACGCAGTATTTT. Protein: CASSPTVELAAPGTDTQYF. The whole variable domain, filled in from reference TRBV9 and TRBJ2-3, reads DSGVTQTPKHLITATGQRVTLRCSPRSGDLSVYWYQQSLDQGLQFLIQYYNGEERAKGNILERFSAQQFPDLHSELNLSSLELGDSALYFCASSPTVELAAPGTDTQYFGPGTRLTVL.